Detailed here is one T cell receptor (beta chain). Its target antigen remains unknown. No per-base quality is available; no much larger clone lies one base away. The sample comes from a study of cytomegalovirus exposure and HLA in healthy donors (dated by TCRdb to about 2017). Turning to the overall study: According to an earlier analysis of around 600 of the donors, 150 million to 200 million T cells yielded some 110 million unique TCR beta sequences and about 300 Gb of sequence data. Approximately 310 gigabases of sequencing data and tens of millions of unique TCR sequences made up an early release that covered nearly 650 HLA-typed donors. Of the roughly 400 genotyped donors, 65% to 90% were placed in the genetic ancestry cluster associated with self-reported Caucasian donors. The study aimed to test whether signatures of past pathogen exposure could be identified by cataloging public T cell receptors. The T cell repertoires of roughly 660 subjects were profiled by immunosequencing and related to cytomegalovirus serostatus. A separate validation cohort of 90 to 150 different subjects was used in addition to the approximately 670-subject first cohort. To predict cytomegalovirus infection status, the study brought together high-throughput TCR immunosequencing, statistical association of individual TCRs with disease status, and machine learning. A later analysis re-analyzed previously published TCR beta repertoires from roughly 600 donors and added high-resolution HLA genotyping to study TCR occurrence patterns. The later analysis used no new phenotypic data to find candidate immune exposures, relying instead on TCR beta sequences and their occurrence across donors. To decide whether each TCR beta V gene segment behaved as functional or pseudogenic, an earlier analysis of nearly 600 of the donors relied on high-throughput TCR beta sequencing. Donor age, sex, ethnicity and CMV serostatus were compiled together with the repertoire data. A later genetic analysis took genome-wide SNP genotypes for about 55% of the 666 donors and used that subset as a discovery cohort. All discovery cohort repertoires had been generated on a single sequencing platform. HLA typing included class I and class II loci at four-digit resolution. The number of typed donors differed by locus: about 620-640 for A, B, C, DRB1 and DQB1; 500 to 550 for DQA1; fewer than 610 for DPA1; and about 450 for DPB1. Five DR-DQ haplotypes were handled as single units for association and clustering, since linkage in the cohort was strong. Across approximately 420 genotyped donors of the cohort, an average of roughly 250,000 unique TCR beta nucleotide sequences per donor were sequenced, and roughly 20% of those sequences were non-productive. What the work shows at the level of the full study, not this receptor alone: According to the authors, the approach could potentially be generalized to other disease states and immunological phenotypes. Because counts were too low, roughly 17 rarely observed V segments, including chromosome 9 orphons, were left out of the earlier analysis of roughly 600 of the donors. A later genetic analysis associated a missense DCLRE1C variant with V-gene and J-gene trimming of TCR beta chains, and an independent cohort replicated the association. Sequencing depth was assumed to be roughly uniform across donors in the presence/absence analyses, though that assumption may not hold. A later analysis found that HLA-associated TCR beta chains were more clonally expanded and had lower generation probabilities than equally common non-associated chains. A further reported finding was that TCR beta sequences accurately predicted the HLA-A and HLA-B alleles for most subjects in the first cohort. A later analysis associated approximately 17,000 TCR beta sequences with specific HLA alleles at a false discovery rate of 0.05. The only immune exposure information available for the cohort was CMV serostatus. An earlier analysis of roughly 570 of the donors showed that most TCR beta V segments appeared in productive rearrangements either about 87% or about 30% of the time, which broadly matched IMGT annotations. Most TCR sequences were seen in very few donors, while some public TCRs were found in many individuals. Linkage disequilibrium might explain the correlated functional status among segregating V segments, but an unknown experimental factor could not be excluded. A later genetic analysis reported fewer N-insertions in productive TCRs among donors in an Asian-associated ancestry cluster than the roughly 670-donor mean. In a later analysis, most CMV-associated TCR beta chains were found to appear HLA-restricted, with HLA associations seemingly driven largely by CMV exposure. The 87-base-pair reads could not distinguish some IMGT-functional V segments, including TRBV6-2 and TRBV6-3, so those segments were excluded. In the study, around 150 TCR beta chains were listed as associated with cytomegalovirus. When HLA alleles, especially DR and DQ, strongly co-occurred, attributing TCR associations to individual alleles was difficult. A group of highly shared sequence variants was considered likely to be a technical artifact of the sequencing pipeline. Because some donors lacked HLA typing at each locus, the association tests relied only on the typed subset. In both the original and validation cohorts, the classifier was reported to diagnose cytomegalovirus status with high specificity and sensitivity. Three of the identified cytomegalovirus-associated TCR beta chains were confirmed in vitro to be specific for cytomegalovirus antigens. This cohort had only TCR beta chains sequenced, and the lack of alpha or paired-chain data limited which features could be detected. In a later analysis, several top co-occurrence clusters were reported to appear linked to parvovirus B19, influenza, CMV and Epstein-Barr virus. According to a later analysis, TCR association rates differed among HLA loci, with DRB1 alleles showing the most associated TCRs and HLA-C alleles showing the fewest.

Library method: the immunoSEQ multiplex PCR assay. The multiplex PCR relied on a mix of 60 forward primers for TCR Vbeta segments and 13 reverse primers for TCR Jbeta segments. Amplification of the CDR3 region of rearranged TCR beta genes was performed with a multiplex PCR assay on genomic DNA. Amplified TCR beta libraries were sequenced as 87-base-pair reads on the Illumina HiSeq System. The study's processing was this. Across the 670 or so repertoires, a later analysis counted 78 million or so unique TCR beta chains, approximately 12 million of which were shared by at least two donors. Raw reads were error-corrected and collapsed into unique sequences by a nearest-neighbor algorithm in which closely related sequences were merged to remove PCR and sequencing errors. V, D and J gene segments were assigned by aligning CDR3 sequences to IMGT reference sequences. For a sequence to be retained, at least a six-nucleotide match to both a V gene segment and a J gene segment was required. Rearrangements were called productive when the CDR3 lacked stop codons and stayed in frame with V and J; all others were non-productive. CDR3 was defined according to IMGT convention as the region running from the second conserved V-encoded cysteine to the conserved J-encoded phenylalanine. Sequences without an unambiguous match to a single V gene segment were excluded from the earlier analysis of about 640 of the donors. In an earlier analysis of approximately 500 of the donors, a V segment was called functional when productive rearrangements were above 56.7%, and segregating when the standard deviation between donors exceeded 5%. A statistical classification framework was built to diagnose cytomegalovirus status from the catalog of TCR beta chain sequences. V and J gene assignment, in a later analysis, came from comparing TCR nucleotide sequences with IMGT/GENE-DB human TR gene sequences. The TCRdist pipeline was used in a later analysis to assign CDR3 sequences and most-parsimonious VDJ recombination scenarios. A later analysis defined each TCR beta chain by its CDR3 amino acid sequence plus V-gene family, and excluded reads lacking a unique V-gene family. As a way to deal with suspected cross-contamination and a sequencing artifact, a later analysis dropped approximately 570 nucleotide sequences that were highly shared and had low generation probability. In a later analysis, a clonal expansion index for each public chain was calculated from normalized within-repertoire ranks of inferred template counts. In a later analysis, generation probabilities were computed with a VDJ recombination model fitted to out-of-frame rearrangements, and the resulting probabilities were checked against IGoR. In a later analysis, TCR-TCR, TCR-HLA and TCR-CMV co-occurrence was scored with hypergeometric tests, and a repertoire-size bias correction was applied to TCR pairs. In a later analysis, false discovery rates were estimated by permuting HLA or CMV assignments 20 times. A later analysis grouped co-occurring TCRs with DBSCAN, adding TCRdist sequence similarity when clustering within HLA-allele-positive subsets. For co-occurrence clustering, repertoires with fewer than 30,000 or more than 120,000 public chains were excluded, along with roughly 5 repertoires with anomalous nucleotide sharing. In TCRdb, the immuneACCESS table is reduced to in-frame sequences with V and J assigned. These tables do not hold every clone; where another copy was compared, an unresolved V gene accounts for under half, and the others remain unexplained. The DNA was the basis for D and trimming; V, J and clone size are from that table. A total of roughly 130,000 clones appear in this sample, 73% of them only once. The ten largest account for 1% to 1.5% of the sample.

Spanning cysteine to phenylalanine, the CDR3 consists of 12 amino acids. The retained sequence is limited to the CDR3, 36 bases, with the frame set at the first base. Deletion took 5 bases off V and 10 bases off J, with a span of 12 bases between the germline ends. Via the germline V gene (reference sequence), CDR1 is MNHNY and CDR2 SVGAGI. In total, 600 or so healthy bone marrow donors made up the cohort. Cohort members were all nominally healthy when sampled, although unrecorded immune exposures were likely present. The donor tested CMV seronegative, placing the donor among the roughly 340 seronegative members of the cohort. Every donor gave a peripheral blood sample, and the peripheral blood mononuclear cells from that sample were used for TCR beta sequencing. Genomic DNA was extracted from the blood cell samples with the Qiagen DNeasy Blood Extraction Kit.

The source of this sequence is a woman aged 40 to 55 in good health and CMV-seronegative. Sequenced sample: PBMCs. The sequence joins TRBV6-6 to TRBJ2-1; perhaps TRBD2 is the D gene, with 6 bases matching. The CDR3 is CASSVTSGEQFF. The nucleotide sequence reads TGTGCCAGCAGTGTTACAAGCGGGGAGCAGTTCTTC.